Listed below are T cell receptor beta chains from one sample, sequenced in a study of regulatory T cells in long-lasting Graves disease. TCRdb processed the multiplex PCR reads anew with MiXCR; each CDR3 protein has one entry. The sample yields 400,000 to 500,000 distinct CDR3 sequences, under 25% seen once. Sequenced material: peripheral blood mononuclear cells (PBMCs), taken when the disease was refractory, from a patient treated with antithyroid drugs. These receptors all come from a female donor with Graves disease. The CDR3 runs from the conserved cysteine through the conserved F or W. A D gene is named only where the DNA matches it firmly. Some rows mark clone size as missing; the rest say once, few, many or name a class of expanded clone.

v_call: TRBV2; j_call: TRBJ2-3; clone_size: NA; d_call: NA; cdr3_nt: TGTGCCAGCAGAGTTGGGACCTCTAGTGCAGATACGCAGTATTTT; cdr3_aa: CASRVGTSSADTQYF
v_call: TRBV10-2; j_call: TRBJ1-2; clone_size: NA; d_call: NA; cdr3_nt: TGCGCCAGCAGTGCCCAGGGGATTATCATGGATGGCTACACCTTC; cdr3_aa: CASSAQGIIMDGYTF
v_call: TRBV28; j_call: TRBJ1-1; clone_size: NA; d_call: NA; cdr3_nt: TGTGCCAGTCTCCCCCGGGGGGGGGGGCTGCGGACTGAAGCTTTCTTT; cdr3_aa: CASLPRGGGLRTEAFF
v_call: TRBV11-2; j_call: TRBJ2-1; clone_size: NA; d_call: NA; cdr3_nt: TGTGCCAGCAGCTTAGGACAGAACTCTGTTAATGAGCAGTTCTTC; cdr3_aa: CASSLGQNSVNEQFF
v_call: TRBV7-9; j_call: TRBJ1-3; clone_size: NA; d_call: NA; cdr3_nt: TGCGCCAGCAGCTTGCCATCTGGAGGCCTGAGAAACACCATATATTTT; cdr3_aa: CASSLPSGGLRNTIYF
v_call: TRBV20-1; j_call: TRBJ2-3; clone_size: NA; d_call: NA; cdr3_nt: TGCAGTGCTAGACAGCCCCCAGATACGCAGTATTTT; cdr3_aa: CSARQPPDTQYF
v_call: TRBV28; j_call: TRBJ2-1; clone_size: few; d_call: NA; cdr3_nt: TGTGCCAGCACCCCACGGTACAATGAGCAGTTCTTC; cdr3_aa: CASTPRYNEQFF
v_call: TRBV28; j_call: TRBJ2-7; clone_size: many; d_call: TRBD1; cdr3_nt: TGTGCCAGCAGTTCAGGACAGGCTCCGTACGAGCAGTACTTC; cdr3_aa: CASSSGQAPYEQYF
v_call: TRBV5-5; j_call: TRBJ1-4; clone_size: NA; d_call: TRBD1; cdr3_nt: TGCGCCAGCAGCTCAGGGACAGCGGGTTTTGAAAAACTGTTTTTT; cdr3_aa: CASSSGTAGFEKLFF
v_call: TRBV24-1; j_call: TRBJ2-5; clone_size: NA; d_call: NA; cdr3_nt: TGTGCCACCAGTGATGATCCTCCACAGACCCAGTACTTC; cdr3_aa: CATSDDPPQTQYF
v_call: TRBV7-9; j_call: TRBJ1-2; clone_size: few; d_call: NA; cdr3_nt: TGTGCCAGCAGCTTAAAACCAGCGCGACAGCTTCGGTCCTATGGCTACACCTTC; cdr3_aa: CASSLKPARQLRSYGYTF
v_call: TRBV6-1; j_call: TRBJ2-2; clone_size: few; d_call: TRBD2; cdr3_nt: TGTGCCAGCAGTACTAGCGGGGGCGCGAACACCGGGGAGCTGTTTTTT; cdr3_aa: CASSTSGGANTGELFF
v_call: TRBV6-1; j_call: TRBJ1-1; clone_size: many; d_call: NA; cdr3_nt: TGTGCCAGCAGTGGGGGGTATCCGAACACTGAAGCTTTCTTT; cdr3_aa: CASSGGYPNTEAFF
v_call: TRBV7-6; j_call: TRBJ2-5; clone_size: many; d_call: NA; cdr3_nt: TGTGCCAGCAGCGCCTCTGGGCATGGGAGTCAAGAGACCCAGTACTTC; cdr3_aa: CASSASGHGSQETQYF
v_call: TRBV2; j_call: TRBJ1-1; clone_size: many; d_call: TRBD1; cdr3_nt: TGTGCCAGCAGCGTGGGACAGGGGGTCCCTGAAGCTTTCTTT; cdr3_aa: CASSVGQGVPEAFF
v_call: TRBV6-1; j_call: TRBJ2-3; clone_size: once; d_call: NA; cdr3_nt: TGTGCCAGCAGTCCCCGTGGCCGCGATACGCAGTATTTT; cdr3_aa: CASSPRGRDTQYF
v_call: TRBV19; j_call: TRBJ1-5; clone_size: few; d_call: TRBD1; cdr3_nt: TGTGCCAGTAGTACCCCGACAGGGGCCGGCAATCAGCCCCAGCATTTT; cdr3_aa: CASSTPTGAGNQPQHF
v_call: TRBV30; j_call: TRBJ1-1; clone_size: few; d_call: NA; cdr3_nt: TGTGCCTGGAGTGGCCAGGGCGGGGATGCTTTCTTT; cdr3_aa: CAWSGQGGDAFF
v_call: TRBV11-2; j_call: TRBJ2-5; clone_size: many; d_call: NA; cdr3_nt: TGTGCCAGCAGCTTAGATTCGGCTGGGGTCCGGGAGACCCAGTACTTC; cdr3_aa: CASSLDSAGVRETQYF
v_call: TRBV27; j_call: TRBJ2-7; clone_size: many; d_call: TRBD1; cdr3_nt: TGTGCCAGCAGAGGGACAGGGACCTACGAGCAGTACTTC; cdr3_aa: CASRGTGTYEQYF
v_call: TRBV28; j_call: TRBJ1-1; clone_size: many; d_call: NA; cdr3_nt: TGTGCCAGCAGTTTTGGCCCTGTGAACACTGAAGCTTTCTTT; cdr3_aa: CASSFGPVNTEAFF
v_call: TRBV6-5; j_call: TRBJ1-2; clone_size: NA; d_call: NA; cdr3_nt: TGTGCCAGCAGTTACAGGGATCCTTCTAACTATGGCTACACCTTC; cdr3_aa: CASSYRDPSNYGYTF
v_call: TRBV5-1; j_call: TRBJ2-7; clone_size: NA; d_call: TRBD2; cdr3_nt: TGCGCCAGCAGCTTGACTAGCGGGGAAACCTACGAGCAGTACTTC; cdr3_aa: CASSLTSGETYEQYF
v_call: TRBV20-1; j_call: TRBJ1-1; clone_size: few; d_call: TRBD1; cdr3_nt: TGCAGTGCTGCCGGGACAGGGTACACTGAAGCTTTCTTT; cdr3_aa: CSAAGTGYTEAFF
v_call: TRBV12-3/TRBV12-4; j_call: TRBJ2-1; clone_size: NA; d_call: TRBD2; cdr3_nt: TGTGCCAGCAGTCGAAGCGGGAGGGCTCCCAATGAGCAGTTCTTC; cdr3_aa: CASSRSGRAPNEQFF
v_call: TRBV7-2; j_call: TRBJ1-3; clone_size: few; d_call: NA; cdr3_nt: TGTGCCAGCAGCTTAGCGGGGGAAGGAAACACCATATATTTT; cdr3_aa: CASSLAGEGNTIYF
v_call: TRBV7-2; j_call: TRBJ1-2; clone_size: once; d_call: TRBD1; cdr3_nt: TGTGCCAGCAGCTTACAGACAGGGAGTGTTGGCTATGGCTACACCTTC; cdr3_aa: CASSLQTGSVGYGYTF
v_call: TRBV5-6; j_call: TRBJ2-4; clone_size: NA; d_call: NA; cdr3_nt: TGTGCCAGCAGCTTTCTCAGCGGAGGGGAGAACATTCAGTACTTC; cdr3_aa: CASSFLSGGENIQYF
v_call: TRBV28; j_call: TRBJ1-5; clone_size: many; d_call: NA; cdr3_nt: TGTGCCAGCAGTTTAGGGGGTGGGAGGGGCCATTCATGGCCCCAGCATTTT; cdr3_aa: CASSLGGGRGHSWPQHF
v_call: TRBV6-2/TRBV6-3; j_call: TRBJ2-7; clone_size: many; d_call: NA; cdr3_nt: TGTGCCAGCAGAAACCCCAGACCAGGCTACGAGCAGTACTTC; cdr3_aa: CASRNPRPGYEQYF
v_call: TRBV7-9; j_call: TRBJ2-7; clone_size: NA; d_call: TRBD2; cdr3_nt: TGTGCCAGCAGCCAAGATGTAAATGGCGGGGGGGTCTCCTACGAGCAGTACTTC; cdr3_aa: CASSQDVNGGGVSYEQYF
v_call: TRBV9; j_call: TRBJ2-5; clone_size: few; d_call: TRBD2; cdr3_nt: TGTGCCAGCAGCGCTTCCGGGACTAGTGCAGAGACCCAGTACTTC; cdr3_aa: CASSASGTSAETQYF
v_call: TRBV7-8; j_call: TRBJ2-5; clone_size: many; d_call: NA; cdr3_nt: TGTGCCAGCAGCTTTGTACTTCTTGGACAAGAGACCCAGTACTTC; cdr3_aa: CASSFVLLGQETQYF
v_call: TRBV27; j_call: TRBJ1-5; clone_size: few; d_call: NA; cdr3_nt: TGTGCCAGCAGTTTGTTCACAGATAGCAATCAGCCCCAGCACTTT; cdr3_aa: CASSLFTDSNQPQHF
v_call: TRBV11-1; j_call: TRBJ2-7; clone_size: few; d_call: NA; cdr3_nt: TGTGCCAGCAGCCAAGATAGAGGGATCGCTGTGTCCTACGAGCAGTACTTC; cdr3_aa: CASSQDRGIAVSYEQYF
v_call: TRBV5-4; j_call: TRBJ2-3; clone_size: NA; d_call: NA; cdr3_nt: TGTGCCAGCAGCTTGGAACGGGGCACAGATACGCAGTATTTT; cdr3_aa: CASSLERGTDTQYF
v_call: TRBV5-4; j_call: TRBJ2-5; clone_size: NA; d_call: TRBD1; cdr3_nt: TGTGCCAGCAGCTTCTCCGGGACAGGGGAGACCCAGTACTTC; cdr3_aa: CASSFSGTGETQYF
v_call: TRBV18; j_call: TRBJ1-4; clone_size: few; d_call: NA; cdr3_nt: TGTGCCAGCTCACCATTTAATAATGAAAAACTGTTTTTT; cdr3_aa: CASSPFNNEKLFF
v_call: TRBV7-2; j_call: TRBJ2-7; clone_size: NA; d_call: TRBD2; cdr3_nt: TGTGCCAGCAGCTCAGCCCTGGGCGGGGGGGCCTACGAGCAGTACTTC; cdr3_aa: CASSSALGGGAYEQYF
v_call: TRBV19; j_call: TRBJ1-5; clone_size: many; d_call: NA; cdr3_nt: TGTGCCAGCAGTACAGGGAATCAGCCCCAGCATTTT; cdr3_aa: CASSTGNQPQHF
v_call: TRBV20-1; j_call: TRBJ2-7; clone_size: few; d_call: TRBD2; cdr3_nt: TGCAGTGCTAGAGACTGGGGGACTAGGGGTTCCTACGAGCAGTACTTC; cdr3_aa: CSARDWGTRGSYEQYF
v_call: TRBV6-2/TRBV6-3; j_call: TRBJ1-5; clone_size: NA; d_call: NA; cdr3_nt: TGTGCCAGCAGTTACGGGTGGGTTGGCTACAATCAGCCCCAGCATTTT; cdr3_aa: CASSYGWVGYNQPQHF
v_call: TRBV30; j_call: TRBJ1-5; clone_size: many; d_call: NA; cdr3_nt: TGTGCCTGGAATACAGGAATAAGGAATCAGCCCCAGCATTTT; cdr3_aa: CAWNTGIRNQPQHF
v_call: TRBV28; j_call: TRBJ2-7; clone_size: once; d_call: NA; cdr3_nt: TGTGCCAGCAGTTTATTCGACCAGGGCGGCGAGCAGTACTTC; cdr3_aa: CASSLFDQGGEQYF
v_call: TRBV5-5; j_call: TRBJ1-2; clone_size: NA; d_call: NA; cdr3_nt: TGTGCCAGCAACTCTCAACCTCGACGGGATTGGTACACCTTC; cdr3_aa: CASNSQPRRDWYTF
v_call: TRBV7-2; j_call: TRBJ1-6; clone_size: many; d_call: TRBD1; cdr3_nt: TGTGCCAGCAGCTTAGCGGACAGGGGTGGCTCACCCCTCCACTTT; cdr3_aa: CASSLADRGGSPLHF
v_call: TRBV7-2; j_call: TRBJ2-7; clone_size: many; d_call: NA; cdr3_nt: TGTGCCAGCAGCTTAGGAGCGGAGCTACCCTACGAGCAGTACTTC; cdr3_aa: CASSLGAELPYEQYF
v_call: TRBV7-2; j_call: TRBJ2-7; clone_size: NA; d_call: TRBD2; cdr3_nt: TGTGCCAGCTCCATTGTGTGGCTAGCGGGGGATAGGAGCTCCTACGAGCAGTACTTC; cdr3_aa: CASSIVWLAGDRSSYEQYF
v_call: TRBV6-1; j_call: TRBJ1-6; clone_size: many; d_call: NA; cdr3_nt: TGTGCCAGCAGGGACCTCCGTTCGGTGGATTCACCCCTCCACTTT; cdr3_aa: CASRDLRSVDSPLHF
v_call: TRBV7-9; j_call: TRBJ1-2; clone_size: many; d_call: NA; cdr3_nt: TGTGCCAGCAGCTTAGCGTCAGCCTATGGCTACACCTTC; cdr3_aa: CASSLASAYGYTF
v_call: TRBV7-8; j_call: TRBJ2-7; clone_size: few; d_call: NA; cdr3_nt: TGTGCCAGCAGCCATTATCGGTTTGCGGGACAATACTCCTACGAGCAGTACTTC; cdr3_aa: CASSHYRFAGQYSYEQYF
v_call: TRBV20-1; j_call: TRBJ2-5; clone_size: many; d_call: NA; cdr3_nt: TGCAGTGCTAGTAGAAAACCTCCTGGACAGTTAAGGGAGACCCAGTACTTC; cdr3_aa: CSASRKPPGQLRETQYF
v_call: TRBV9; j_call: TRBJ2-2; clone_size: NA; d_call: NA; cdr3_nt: TGTGCCAGCAGCCCTGGGACATTCCTCACCGGGGAGCTGTTTTTT; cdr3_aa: CASSPGTFLTGELFF
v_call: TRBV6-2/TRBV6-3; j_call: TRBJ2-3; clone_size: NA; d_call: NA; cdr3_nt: TGTGCCAGCAGTTACGGAAACACAGATACGCAGTATTTT; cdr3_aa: CASSYGNTDTQYF
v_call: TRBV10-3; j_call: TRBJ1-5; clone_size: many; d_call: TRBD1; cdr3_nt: TGTGCCATCATAGAAGGACAGGGATATCAGCCCCAGCATTTT; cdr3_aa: CAIIEGQGYQPQHF